This is a list of T cell receptor beta chains from one sample in a study of blood T cell repertoires in COVID-19. Profiling relied on immunoSEQ multiplex PCR, and the TCRdb table lists in-frame clones only, not all of them. The profile shows around 340,000 clones, about nine tenths of them singletons. The sample comprised PBMCs or T cells enriched from blood (not recorded which). The receptors shown here come from a woman aged 25 to 45 who had been exposed to COVID-19. The CDR3 runs from the conserved cysteine through the conserved F or W. The D gene is left open where the match is weak. Clone size, where shown, is once, few, many, or a class for clones that have expanded.

abundance: -
j_gene: TRBJ1-2
d_gene: -
v_gene: TRBV6-5
CDR3nt: TGTGCCAGCAGCCTCACCTTGGGGGCGGATGGCTACACCTTC
CDR3aa: CASSLTLGADGYTF

abundance: once
j_gene: TRBJ2-2
d_gene: -
v_gene: TRBV28
CDR3nt: TGTGCCAGCATGTCCTCGGGTGCCGGGGAGCTGTTTTTT
CDR3aa: CASMSSGAGELFF

abundance: -
j_gene: TRBJ2-5
d_gene: TRBD2
v_gene: TRBV5-6
CDR3nt: TGTGCCAGCAGCTTGGGGCTAGCGGGAGTAGGGGAAGAGACCCAGTACTTC
CDR3aa: CASSLGLAGVGEETQYF

abundance: -
j_gene: TRBJ1-4
d_gene: TRBD1
v_gene: TRBV12-3/TRBV12-4
CDR3nt: TGTGCCAGCAGTGGGACAGGGGCTGAAAAACTGTTTTTT
CDR3aa: CASSGTGAEKLFF

abundance: -
j_gene: TRBJ2-7
d_gene: -
v_gene: TRBV12-5
CDR3nt: TGTGCTAGTGGTCCCGGGACAAAATCCCACGAGCAGTACTTC
CDR3aa: CASGPGTKSHEQYF

abundance: -
j_gene: TRBJ1-4
d_gene: -
v_gene: TRBV25-1
CDR3nt: TGTGCCAGCAGTGAATACGGGCAGGGACTTGAAAAACTGTTTTTT
CDR3aa: CASSEYGQGLEKLFF

abundance: -
j_gene: TRBJ2-2
d_gene: TRBD1
v_gene: TRBV9
CDR3nt: TGTGCCAGCAGCATCAACAGGGGGCAGCGCACCGGGGAGCTGTTTTTT
CDR3aa: CASSINRGQRTGELFF

abundance: -
j_gene: TRBJ2-1
d_gene: -
v_gene: TRBV7-3
CDR3nt: TGTGCCAGCAGCCCCCAGGGACTTACTACATCGTACAATGAGCAGTTCTTC
CDR3aa: CASSPQGLTTSYNEQFF

abundance: -
j_gene: TRBJ2-7
d_gene: TRBD1
v_gene: TRBV15
CDR3nt: TGTGCCACCGGAACCGGGACAGGGGGTGATAGGAGGAAGTACGAGCAGTACTTC
CDR3aa: CATGTGTGGDRRKYEQYF

abundance: -
j_gene: TRBJ2-3
d_gene: TRBD1
v_gene: TRBV7-3
CDR3nt: TGTGCCAGCAGCCCAGGACAGGGGGCGGGCACAGATACGCAGTATTTT
CDR3aa: CASSPGQGAGTDTQYF

abundance: -
j_gene: TRBJ1-1
d_gene: -
v_gene: TRBV28
CDR3nt: TGTGCCAGCAGTTTATCGAGGAACACTGAAGCTTTCTTT
CDR3aa: CASSLSRNTEAFF

abundance: -
j_gene: TRBJ2-3
d_gene: -
v_gene: TRBV6-1
CDR3nt: TGTGCCAGCAGTGAAGGTCCCGGGAGAGATACGCAGTATTTT
CDR3aa: CASSEGPGRDTQYF

abundance: -
j_gene: TRBJ2-3
d_gene: -
v_gene: TRBV29-1
CDR3nt: TGCAGCGCCGGGTCCCCGCGGAGCACAGATACGCAGTATTTT
CDR3aa: CSAGSPRSTDTQYF

abundance: -
j_gene: TRBJ2-3
d_gene: -
v_gene: TRBV29-1
CDR3nt: TGCAGCGTTGAAGGACAGGCGGGCACAGATACGCAGTATTTT
CDR3aa: CSVEGQAGTDTQYF

abundance: -
j_gene: TRBJ2-7
d_gene: TRBD1
v_gene: TRBV19
CDR3nt: TGTGCCAGTACCGCTCCGGGACAGGGGACCTACGAGCAGTACTTC
CDR3aa: CASTAPGQGTYEQYF

abundance: -
j_gene: TRBJ1-5
d_gene: -
v_gene: TRBV27
CDR3nt: TGTGCCAGCAGTTTATCCGGAACGGGATGGCAGCCCCAGCATTTT
CDR3aa: CASSLSGTGWQPQHF

abundance: -
j_gene: TRBJ2-1
d_gene: -
v_gene: TRBV19
CDR3nt: TGTGCCAGTAGTTTAGGCATCAGCTCCTACAATGAGCAGTTCTTC
CDR3aa: CASSLGISSYNEQFF

abundance: -
j_gene: TRBJ2-1
d_gene: TRBD2
v_gene: TRBV7-6
CDR3nt: TGTGCCAGCAGCCCGGGGACTAGCGGTAATGAGCAGTTCTTC
CDR3aa: CASSPGTSGNEQFF

abundance: -
j_gene: TRBJ2-5
d_gene: -
v_gene: TRBV5-1
CDR3nt: TGCGCCAGCAGCTTGCGAGGGTTCCAAATCGAGACCCAGTACTTC
CDR3aa: CASSLRGFQIETQYF

abundance: -
j_gene: TRBJ2-2
d_gene: TRBD1
v_gene: TRBV5-6
CDR3nt: TGTGCCAGCAGCGGAACGACAGGGGGGCTTGGAACCGGGGAGCTGTTTTTT
CDR3aa: CASSGTTGGLGTGELFF

abundance: -
j_gene: TRBJ2-7
d_gene: -
v_gene: TRBV11-3
CDR3nt: TGTGCCAGCAGCTTAGGTACAATCACCTACGAGCAGTACTTC
CDR3aa: CASSLGTITYEQYF

abundance: -
j_gene: TRBJ2-4
d_gene: -
v_gene: TRBV5-8
CDR3nt: TGTGCCAGCAGCTTGTCGTACTCCCAGTACTTC
CDR3aa: CASSLSYSQYF

abundance: -
j_gene: TRBJ1-1
d_gene: -
v_gene: TRBV5-4
CDR3nt: TGTGCCAGCAGCTTGGCCGGAGGGGTCTACACTGAAGCTTTCTTT
CDR3aa: CASSLAGGVYTEAFF

abundance: -
j_gene: TRBJ2-5
d_gene: -
v_gene: TRBV12-3/TRBV12-4
CDR3nt: TGTGCCAGCACCCTCCAAGAGACCCAGTACTTC
CDR3aa: CASTLQETQYF

abundance: -
j_gene: TRBJ2-7
d_gene: -
v_gene: TRBV27
CDR3nt: TGTGCCAGCAGTTTATATACTAACGGCTACGAGCAGTACTTC
CDR3aa: CASSLYTNGYEQYF

abundance: -
j_gene: TRBJ1-5
d_gene: TRBD1
v_gene: TRBV11-2
CDR3nt: TGTGCCAGCAGTTACGGGACAGGCCCCAATCAGCCCCAGCATTTT
CDR3aa: CASSYGTGPNQPQHF

abundance: -
j_gene: TRBJ1-4
d_gene: -
v_gene: TRBV19
CDR3nt: TGTGCCAGTAGTATCGGTACGGCTAATGAAAAACTGTTTTTT
CDR3aa: CASSIGTANEKLFF

abundance: -
j_gene: TRBJ1-2
d_gene: -
v_gene: TRBV19
CDR3nt: TGTGCCAGTAGTATAGACGCAGGGGATCGTGGCTACACCTTC
CDR3aa: CASSIDAGDRGYTF

abundance: once
j_gene: TRBJ2-5
d_gene: TRBD2
v_gene: TRBV10-3
CDR3nt: TGTGCCATCAGTGAGTCGTGGGTAGCGGGGCAAGAGACCCAGTACTTC
CDR3aa: CAISESWVAGQETQYF

abundance: -
j_gene: TRBJ1-6
d_gene: TRBD1
v_gene: TRBV27
CDR3nt: TGTGCCAGCAGCTGGACAGGGGGCGGTTCACCCCTCCACTTT
CDR3aa: CASSWTGGGSPLHF

abundance: -
j_gene: TRBJ2-1
d_gene: TRBD2
v_gene: TRBV7-9
CDR3nt: TGTGCCAGCAGCTTACCCTGGACTAGCGGGAGAGGGGCCAATGAGCAGTTCTTC
CDR3aa: CASSLPWTSGRGANEQFF

abundance: -
j_gene: TRBJ2-1
d_gene: -
v_gene: TRBV7-8
CDR3nt: TGTGCCAGCAGCTTAGCGGGAGACTATGAGCAGTTCTTC
CDR3aa: CASSLAGDYEQFF

abundance: few
j_gene: TRBJ2-1
d_gene: TRBD2
v_gene: TRBV6-5
CDR3nt: TGTGCCAGCAGTACAACTAGCGGGCCCTACAATGAGCAGTTCTTC
CDR3aa: CASSTTSGPYNEQFF

abundance: -
j_gene: TRBJ2-2
d_gene: -
v_gene: TRBV29-1
CDR3nt: TGCAGCGTAAAGGGTGTAAGGGGGAACACCGGGGAGCTGTTTTTT
CDR3aa: CSVKGVRGNTGELFF

abundance: -
j_gene: TRBJ2-1
d_gene: -
v_gene: TRBV14
CDR3nt: TGTGCCAGCAGCCGGCAGGGGAGCTCCTACAATGAGCAGTTCTTC
CDR3aa: CASSRQGSSYNEQFF